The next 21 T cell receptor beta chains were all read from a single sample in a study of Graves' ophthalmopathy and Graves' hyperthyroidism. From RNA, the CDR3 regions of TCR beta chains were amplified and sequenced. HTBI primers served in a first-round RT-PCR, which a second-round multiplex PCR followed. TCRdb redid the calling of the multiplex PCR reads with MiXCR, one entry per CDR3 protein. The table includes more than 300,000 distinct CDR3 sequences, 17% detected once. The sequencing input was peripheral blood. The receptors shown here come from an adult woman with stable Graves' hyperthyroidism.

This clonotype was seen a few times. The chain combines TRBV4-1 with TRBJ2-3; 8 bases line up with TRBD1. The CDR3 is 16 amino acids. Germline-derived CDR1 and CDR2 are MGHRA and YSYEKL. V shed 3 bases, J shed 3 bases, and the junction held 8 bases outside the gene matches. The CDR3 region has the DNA TGCGCCAGCAGCCAGGGGGAAAACAGGGGGACAGATACGCAGTATTTT. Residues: CASSQGENRGTDTQYF.

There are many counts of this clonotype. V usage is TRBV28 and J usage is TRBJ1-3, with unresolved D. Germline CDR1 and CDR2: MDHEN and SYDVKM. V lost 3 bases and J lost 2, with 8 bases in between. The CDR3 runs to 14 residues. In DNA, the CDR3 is TGTGCCAGCAGTTTCAGGACCCCTGGAAACACCATATATTTT. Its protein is CASSFRTPGNTIYF.

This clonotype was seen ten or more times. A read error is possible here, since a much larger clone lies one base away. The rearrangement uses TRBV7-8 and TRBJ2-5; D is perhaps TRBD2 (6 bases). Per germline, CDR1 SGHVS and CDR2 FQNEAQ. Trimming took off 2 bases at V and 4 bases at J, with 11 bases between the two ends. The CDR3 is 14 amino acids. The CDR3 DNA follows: TGTGCCAGCAGCTTAAAACTAGCTGGAGAGACCCAGTACTTC. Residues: CASSLKLAGETQYF.

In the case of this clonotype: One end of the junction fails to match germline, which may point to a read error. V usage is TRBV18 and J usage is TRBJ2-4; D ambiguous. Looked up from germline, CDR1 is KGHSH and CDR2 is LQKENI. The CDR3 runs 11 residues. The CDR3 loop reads CASSLKNIKYF. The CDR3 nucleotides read TGTGCCAGCTCACTGAAAAACATTAAGTACTTC.

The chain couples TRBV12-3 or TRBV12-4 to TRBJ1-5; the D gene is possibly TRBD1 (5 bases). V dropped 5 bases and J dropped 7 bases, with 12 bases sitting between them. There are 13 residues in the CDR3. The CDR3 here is CASSPPGRQPQHF. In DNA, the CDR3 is TGTGCCAGCAGTCCGCCAGGGAGGCAGCCCCAGCATTTT.

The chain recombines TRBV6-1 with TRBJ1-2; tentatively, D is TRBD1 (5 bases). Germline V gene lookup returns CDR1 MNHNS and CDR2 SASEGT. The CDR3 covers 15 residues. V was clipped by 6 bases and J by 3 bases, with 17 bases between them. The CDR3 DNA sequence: TGTGCCAGCAGCGAGAACGGGGCCGGGCACTATGGCTACACCTTC. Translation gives CASSENGAGHYGYTF.

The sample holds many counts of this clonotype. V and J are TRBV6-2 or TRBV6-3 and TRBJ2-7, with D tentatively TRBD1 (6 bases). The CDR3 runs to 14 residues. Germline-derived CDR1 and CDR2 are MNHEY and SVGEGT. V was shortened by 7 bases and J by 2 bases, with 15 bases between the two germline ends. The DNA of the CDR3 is TGTGCCAGCACCCCGGGGACATTTACCTACGAGCAGTACTTC. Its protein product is CASTPGTFTYEQYF.

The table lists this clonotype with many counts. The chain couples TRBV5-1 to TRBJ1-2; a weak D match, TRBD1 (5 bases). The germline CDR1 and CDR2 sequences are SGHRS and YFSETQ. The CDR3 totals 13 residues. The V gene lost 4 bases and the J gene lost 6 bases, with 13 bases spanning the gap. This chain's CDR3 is CASSQDRGHGYTF. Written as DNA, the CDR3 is TGCGCCAGCAGCCAGGACCGGGGCCATGGCTACACCTTC. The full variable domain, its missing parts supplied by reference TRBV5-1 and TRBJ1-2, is KAGVTQTPRYLIKTRGQQVTLSCSPISGHRSVSWYQQTPGQGLQFLFEYFSETQRNKGNFPGRFSGRQFSNSRSEMNVSTLELGDSALYLCASSQDRGHGYTFGSGTRLTVV.

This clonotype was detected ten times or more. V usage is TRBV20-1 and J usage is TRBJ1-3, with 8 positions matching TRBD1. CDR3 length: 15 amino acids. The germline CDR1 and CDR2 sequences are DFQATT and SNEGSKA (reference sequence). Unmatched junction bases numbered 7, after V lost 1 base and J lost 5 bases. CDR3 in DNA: TGCAGTGCTAGAGTTCAGGGGGCGAGGCGAAACACCATATATTTT. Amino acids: CSARVQGARRNTIYF.

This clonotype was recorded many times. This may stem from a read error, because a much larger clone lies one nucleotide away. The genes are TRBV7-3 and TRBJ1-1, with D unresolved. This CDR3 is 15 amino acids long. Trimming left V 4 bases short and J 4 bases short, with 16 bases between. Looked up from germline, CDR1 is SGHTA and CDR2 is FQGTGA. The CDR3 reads CASSSRSRASTEAFF. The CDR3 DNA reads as TGTGCCAGCAGCTCAAGGTCGAGAGCGAGCACTGAAGCTTTCTTT.

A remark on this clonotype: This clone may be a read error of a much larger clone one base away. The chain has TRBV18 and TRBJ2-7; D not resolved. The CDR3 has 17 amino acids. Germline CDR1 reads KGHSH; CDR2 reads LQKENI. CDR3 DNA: TGTGCCAGCCCACCATATGGCAGCGAATCAACCGCCTACGAGCAGTACTTC. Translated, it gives CASPPYGSESTAYEQYF.

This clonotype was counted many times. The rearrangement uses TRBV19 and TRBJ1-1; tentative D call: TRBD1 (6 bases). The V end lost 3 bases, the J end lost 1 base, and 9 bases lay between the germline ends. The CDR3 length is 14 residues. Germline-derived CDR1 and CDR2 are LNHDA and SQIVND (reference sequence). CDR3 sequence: CASSIRTENTEAFF. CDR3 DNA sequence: TGTGCCAGTAGTATTCGGACAGAGAACACTGAAGCTTTCTTT.

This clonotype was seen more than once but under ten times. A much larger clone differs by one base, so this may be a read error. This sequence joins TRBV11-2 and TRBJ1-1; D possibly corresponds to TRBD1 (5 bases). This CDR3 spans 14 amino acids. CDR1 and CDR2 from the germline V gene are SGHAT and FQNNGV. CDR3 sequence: CASSLNRINTEALF. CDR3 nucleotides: TGTGCCAGCAGCTTAAACAGGATTAACACTGAAGCTCTCTTT.

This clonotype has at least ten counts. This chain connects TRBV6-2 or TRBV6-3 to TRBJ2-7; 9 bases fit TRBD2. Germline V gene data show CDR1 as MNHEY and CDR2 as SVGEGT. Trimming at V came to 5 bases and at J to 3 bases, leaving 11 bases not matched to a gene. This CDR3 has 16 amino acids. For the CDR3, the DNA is TGTGCCAGCAGTCGACTAGCGGAACGACCTAACTACGAGCAGTACTTC. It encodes CASSRLAERPNYEQYF.

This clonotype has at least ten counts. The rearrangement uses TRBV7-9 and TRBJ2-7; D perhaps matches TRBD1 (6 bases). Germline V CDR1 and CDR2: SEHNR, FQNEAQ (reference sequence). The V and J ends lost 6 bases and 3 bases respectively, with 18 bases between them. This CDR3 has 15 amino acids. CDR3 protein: CASSSRQDPLYEQYF. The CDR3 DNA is TGTGCCAGCAGTTCCCGACAGGACCCCCTCTACGAGCAGTACTTC.

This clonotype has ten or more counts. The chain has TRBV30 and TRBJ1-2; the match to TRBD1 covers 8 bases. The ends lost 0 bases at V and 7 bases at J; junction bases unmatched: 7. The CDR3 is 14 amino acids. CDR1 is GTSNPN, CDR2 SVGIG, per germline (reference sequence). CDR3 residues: CAWSVSGGEVGYTF. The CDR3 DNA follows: TGTGCCTGGAGTGTGTCAGGGGGCGAAGTTGGCTACACCTTC.

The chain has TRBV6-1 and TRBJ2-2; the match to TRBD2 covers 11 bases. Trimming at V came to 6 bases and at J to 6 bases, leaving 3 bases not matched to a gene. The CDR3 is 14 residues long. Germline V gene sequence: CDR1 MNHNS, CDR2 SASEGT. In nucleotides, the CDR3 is TGTGCCAGCAGCAAGACTAGCGGGGCCGGGGAGCTGTTTTTT. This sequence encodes CASSKTSGAGELFF.

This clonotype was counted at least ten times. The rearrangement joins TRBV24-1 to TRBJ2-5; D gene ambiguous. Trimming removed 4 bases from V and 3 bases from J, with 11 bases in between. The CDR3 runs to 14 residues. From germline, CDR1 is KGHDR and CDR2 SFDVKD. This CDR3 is CATSEGPVEETQYF. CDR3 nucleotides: TGTGCCACCAGTGAGGGTCCCGTCGAAGAGACCCAGTACTTC.

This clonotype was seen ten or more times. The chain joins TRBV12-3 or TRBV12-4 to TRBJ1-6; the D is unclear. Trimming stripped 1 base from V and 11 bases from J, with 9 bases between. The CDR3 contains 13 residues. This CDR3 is CASSLVVEAPLHF. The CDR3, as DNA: TGTGCCAGCAGTTTAGTGGTGGAGGCACCCCTCCACTTT.

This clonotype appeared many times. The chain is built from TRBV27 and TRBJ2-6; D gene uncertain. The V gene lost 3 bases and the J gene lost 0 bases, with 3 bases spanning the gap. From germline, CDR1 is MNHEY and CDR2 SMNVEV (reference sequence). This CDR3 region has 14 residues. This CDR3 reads CASSFSSGANVLTF. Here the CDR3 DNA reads TGTGCCAGCAGTTTTTCCTCTGGGGCCAACGTCCTGACTTTC.

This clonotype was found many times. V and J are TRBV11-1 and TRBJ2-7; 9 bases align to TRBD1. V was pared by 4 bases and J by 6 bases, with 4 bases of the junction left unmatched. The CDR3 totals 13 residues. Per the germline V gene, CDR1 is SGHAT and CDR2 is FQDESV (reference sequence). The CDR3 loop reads CASSWGQGREQYF. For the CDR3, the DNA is TGTGCCAGCAGCTGGGGACAGGGTCGCGAGCAGTACTTC.